These 18 T cell receptor beta chains were all obtained from the same sample, sequenced in a study of OX40 agonist ivuxolimab in advanced cancers. Assay: immunoSEQ multiplex PCR; the TCRdb copy retains only in-frame clones and omits some. The table lists about 25,000 clones, 65% to 90% of them singletons, with approximately 40% in the top ten. The material was CD4+ or CD8+ T cells sorted from blood, obtained in a trial of the OX40 agonist ivuxolimab. These receptor sequences come from an adult with an advanced solid tumor such as melanoma, head and neck, liver or kidney cancer.

The chain links TRBV5-1 to TRBJ2-7; the D is unclear. This CDR3 has 13 residues. V lost 0 bases to trimming and J lost 3 bases, with 7 bases between them. CDR1 is SGHRS, CDR2 YFSETQ, per germline. CDR3: CASSLGTGYEQYF. The CDR3 DNA reads as TGCGCCAGCAGCTTGGGGACGGGCTACGAGCAGTACTTC.

This clone showed up just once. V usage is TRBV29-1 and J usage is TRBJ2-2; TRBD2 agrees at 9 bases. The length of the CDR3 is 13 residues. CDR1 SQVTM and CDR2 ANQGSEA come from the germline V gene. The V and J ends lost 6 bases and 2 bases, in that order; junction bases with no gene match: 1. CDR3 amino acids: CSVTSGNTGELFF. CDR3 DNA: TGCAGCGTGACTAGCGGTAACACCGGGGAGCTGTTTTTT.

V is TRBV6-4 and J is TRBJ1-1; D is undetermined. This CDR3 is built from 13 residues. Germline CDR1 reads MRHNA; CDR2 reads SNTAGT. The germline V and J ends were trimmed by 3 bases and 1 base, with 6 bases remaining between them. CDR3 coding DNA: TGTGCCAGCAGTGAAAAAGGGAACACTGAAGCTTTCTTT. Its translation is CASSEKGNTEAFF.

The chain joins TRBV21-1 to TRBJ2-3; the tabulated D call, TRBD1, remains unverified against the DNA. TRBV21-1 is termed a pseudogene. CDR3 length: 15 residues. CDR3 amino acids: CASSRQTGSPDTQYF. The CDR3 DNA reads TGTGCCAGCAGCAGACAGACAGGGAGCCCAGATACGCAGTATTTT.

The chain couples TRBV5-6 to TRBJ1-4; no definite D call. V dropped 0 bases and J dropped 7 bases, with 4 bases sitting between them. Germline CDR1 and CDR2: SGHDT and YYEEEE. CDR3 size: 12 residues. CDR3 in amino acids: CASSLGSEKLFF. CDR3 nucleotides: TGTGCCAGCAGCTTGGGCAGTGAAAAACTGTTTTTT.

J is TRBJ2-7 and V is TRBV5-1, with D maybe TRBD1 (6 bases). Germline V gene lookup returns CDR1 SGHRS and CDR2 YFSETQ. The CDR3 is 13 amino acids. Trimming left V 2 bases short and J 2 bases short, with 8 bases between. CDR3 coding DNA: TGCGCCAGCAGCTTAGACAGGACCTACGAGCAGTACTTC. As protein: CASSLDRTYEQYF.

The gene calls are TRBV11-2 and TRBJ1-1, with D possibly matching TRBD1 (6 bases). CDR3 length: 16 amino acids. Trimming removed 10 bases from V and 2 bases from J, with 23 bases in between. Per germline, CDR1 SGHAT and CDR2 FQNNGV. In DNA form, the CDR3 reads TGTGCCACCTCCCTTGGAACAGGGTGGTCAAACACTGAAGCTTTCTTT. Protein product: CATSLGTGWSNTEAFF.

The DNA for the CDR3 is TGTGCCAGCAGCCAAGATTTAGGAACTCAAGAGACCCAGTACTTC. This gives the protein CASSQDLGTQETQYF. V usage is TRBV14 and J usage is TRBJ2-5; no firm D call. The CDR3 has 15 residues. In germline, CDR1 is SGHDN, CDR2 FVKESK. Trimming removed 0 bases from V and 2 bases from J, with 10 bases in between.

The chain links TRBV4-1 to TRBJ2-7, with D tentatively TRBD1 (5 bases). Trimming stripped 0 bases from V and 3 bases from J, with 12 bases between. Germline V gene sequence: CDR1 MGHRA, CDR2 YSYEKL. The CDR3 is 15 amino acids. This CDR3 is CASSQENWQGYEQYF. The CDR3 bases are TGCGCCAGCAGCCAAGAAAACTGGCAGGGCTACGAGCAGTACTTC.

The V and J genes are TRBV5-1 and TRBJ2-7; 10 bases are shared with TRBD1. Germline CDR1 is SGHRS and CDR2 is YFSETQ. Germline trimming cut 0 bases from V and 0 bases from J; bases unmatched to any gene: 6. CDR3 length equals 17 residues. The CDR3 region is CASSLDGDRGYSYEQYF. Here the CDR3 DNA reads TGCGCCAGCAGCTTGGATGGGGACAGGGGATACTCCTACGAGCAGTACTTC.

The chain uses TRBV19 and TRBJ2-2, with a tentative D call TRBD1 (5 bases). The CDR3 contains 14 residues. Trimming pared 4 bases from V and 3 bases from J, leaving 9 bases between. Germline V lookup: CDR1 LNHDA, CDR2 SQIVND (reference sequence). The CDR3 protein is CASSSRAYTGELFF. The CDR3 DNA reads as TGTGCCAGTAGTAGCAGGGCGTACACCGGGGAGCTGTTTTTT. The variable domain in full, with the rest retrieved from reference TRBV19 and TRBJ2-2, is DGGITQSPKYLFRKEGQNVTLSCEQNLNHDAMYWYRQDPGQGLRLIYYSQIVNDFQKGDIAEGYSVSREKKESFPLTVTSAQKNPTAFYLCASSSRAYTGELFFGEGSRLTVL.

The DNA of the CDR3 is TGTGCCAGCAGCTTAGATCCAAGCGGGAGGCAGGATACGCAGTATTTT. It encodes CASSLDPSGRQDTQYF. The chain carries TRBV11-2 and TRBJ2-3, with 9 bases matching TRBD2. The CDR3 totals 16 residues. The junction had 7 bases not matched to a gene; V was cut back by 0 bases and J by 6 bases. Germline values: CDR1 SGHAT, CDR2 FQNNGV.

The chain carries TRBV27 and TRBJ1-1; 8 bases fit TRBD1. The trim removed 5 bases at V and 6 bases at J, leaving 14 bases unmatched. Germline V gene sequence: CDR1 MNHEY, CDR2 SMNVEV (reference sequence). The CDR3 sequence is 16 residues long. The CDR3 reads CASSPRTGWNDAEAFF. DNA for the CDR3: TGTGCCAGCAGTCCCCGGACAGGGTGGAATGACGCTGAAGCTTTCTTT.

This chain uses TRBV27 with TRBJ2-7; no clear D. Trimming removed 0 bases at V and 0 bases at J, with 12 bases between. This CDR3 comprises 16 residues. Germline CDR1 MNHEY, CDR2 SMNVEV (reference sequence). CDR3 DNA sequence: TGTGCCAGCAGTTTATCGGGCTCCTTAAGCTCCTACGAGCAGTACTTC. This encodes CASSLSGSLSSYEQYF.

The rearrangement links TRBV9 to TRBJ2-3; 9 bases agree with TRBD2. The length of the CDR3 is 16 residues. V was clipped by 0 bases and J by 5 bases; unmatched bases: 7. Germline values: CDR1 SGDLS, CDR2 YYNGEE. For the CDR3, the DNA is TGTGCCAGCAGCGTAGTGGCGGGAGGGCCAGGAGATACGCAGTATTTT. This sequence encodes CASSVVAGGPGDTQYF. Supplemented by reference TRBV9 and TRBJ2-3, the full variable domain reads DSGVTQTPKHLITATGQRVTLRCSPRSGDLSVYWYQQSLDQGLQFLIQYYNGEERAKGNILERFSAQQFPDLHSELNLSSLELGDSALYFCASSVVAGGPGDTQYFGPGTRLTVL.

The chain recombines TRBV10-1 with TRBJ2-1; tentatively, D is TRBD1 (5 bases). Trimming cost V 3 bases and J 3 bases, with 12 bases left between them. The CDR3 extends over 15 amino acids. Per germline, CDR1 WNHNN and CDR2 SYGVQD (reference sequence). This CDR3 is CASSDGAPSYNEQFF. The CDR3 region has the DNA TGCGCCAGCAGTGATGGGGCTCCAAGCTACAATGAGCAGTTCTTC.

The genes are TRBV7-6 and TRBJ1-1; unclear D gene. This CDR3 spans 11 amino acids. Trimming pared 1 base from V and 5 bases from J, leaving 2 bases between. CDR1 SGHVS and CDR2 FNYEAQ come from the germline V gene. CDR3 DNA: TGTGCCAGCAGCTTAGGTACTGAAGCTTTCTTT. Residues: CASSLGTEAFF. Complete variable domain (other parts from reference TRBV7-6 and TRBJ1-1): GAGVSQSPRYKVTKRGQDVALRCDPISGHVSLYWYRQALGQGPEFLTYFNYEAQQDKSGLPNDRFSAERPEGSISTLTIQRTEQRDSAMYRCASSLGTEAFFGQGTRLTVV.

This clone was found a few times. This chain uses TRBV30 with TRBJ2-2; either TRBD1 or TRBD2 may supply D (5 bases each). The ends were cut back, 0 bases at V and 3 bases at J, with 5 bases in the middle. CDR3 length: 13 amino acids. The germline gives CDR1 GTSNPN, CDR2 SVGIG (reference sequence). The CDR3, as DNA: TGTGCCTGGAGTGTGGGGGACACCGGGGAGCTGTTTTTT. Its translation: CAWSVGDTGELFF.